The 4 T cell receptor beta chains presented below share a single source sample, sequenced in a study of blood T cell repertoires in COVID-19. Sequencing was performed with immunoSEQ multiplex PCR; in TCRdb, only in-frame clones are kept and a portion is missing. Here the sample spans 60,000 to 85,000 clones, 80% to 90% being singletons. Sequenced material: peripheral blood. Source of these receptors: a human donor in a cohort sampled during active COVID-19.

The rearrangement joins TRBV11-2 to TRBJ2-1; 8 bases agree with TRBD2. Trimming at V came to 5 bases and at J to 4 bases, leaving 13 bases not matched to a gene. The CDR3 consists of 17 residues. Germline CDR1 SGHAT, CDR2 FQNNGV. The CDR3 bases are TGTGCCAGCAGCCCCCGAGGGGGTAGCGGGGAGTACAATGAGCAGTTCTTC. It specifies CASSPRGGSGEYNEQFF.

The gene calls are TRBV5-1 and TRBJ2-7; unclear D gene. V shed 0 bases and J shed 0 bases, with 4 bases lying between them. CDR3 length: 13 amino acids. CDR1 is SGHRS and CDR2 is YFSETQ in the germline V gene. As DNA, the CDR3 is TGCGCCAGCAGCTTGGAGCACTCCTACGAGCAGTACTTC. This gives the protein CASSLEHSYEQYF.

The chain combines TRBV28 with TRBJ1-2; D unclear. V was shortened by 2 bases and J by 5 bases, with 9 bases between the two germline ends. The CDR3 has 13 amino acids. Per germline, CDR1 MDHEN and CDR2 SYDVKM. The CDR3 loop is CASSLGAAYGYTF. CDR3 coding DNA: TGTGCCAGCAGTTTAGGAGCGGCGTATGGCTACACCTTC.

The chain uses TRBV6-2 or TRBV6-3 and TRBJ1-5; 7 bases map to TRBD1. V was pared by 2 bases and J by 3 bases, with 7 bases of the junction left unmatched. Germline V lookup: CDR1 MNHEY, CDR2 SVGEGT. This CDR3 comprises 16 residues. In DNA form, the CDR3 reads TGTGCCAGCAGTTACGAGGACAGGAATACCAATCAGCCCCAGCATTTT. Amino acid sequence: CASSYEDRNTNQPQHF.